The sequence of this T cell receptor beta chain was determined in a study of technical replicates of blood from a few donors. Produced via immunoSEQ multiplex PCR; TCRdb's table is partial and in-frame only. The table records almost 90,000 clones, approximately 95% of them present only once. After removal of 2 bases from V and 6 bases from J, the junction contained 6 bases not matched to a gene. CDR1 and CDR2 from the germline V gene are MNHEY and SMNVEV (reference sequence). This CDR3 is built from 15 residues. This TCR derives from a human donor in good health. What was sequenced was T cells isolated from PBMCs. This chain joins TRBV27 and TRBJ2-2, with TRBD1 matching over 7 bases. The CDR3 region is CASSLDRVGSGELFF. The CDR3 nucleotides read TGTGCCAGCAGTTTAGACAGGGTGGGGTCCGGGGAGCTGTTTTTT.